The 24 T cell receptor beta chains given below trace back to one sample, sequenced in a study of regulatory T cells in long-lasting Graves disease. Arm-PCR with iRepertoire HTBI primers amplified the CDR3 regions for these TCR beta libraries. TCRdb reprocessed the multiplex PCR reads via MiXCR and lists one record per CDR3 protein. The data show more than 450,000 distinct CDR3 sequences, 15% to 20% seen once. Time point described: newly diagnosed GD, antithyroid drugs for less than 3 months. With RNA extracted from PBMCs as input, the TCR library was made. A further study also used this sample, focusing on T cells in Graves' hyperthyroidism and ophthalmopathy.

Specimen: peripheral blood mononuclear cells (PBMCs), collected at new diagnosis, from a patient treated with antithyroid drugs. These receptor sequences come from a man aged 40-55 years with Graves disease.

This clonotype was found many times. The chain couples TRBV11-3 to TRBJ2-5, with D hard to call. V lost 1 base, J lost 5 bases, and 11 bases lay in between. Germline CDR1 SGHNT, CDR2 YENEEA. This CDR3 has 14 amino acids. CDR3 amino acids: CASSLAEIEETQYF. CDR3 in DNA: TGTGCCAGCAGCTTAGCTGAAATCGAGGAGACCCAGTACTTC.

CDR3 nucleotide sequence: TGTGCCAGTAGTCCCTTAGGGGGGAATCAGCCCCAGCATTTT. Amino acid sequence: CASSPLGGNQPQHF. The rearrangement uses TRBV19 and TRBJ1-5, with D tentatively TRBD1 (6 bases). The CDR3 consists of 14 residues. Germline V gene sequence: CDR1 LNHDA, CDR2 SQIVND (reference sequence). V was shortened by 5 bases and J by 4 bases, with 12 bases between the two germline ends.

This clonotype was observed many times. J is TRBJ1-2 and V is TRBV11-2, with a tentative D call TRBD1 (6 bases). Germline lookup yields CDR1 SGHAT and CDR2 FQNNGV. Trimming cost V 3 bases and J 8 bases, with 16 bases left between them. CDR3 size: 14 residues. Here the CDR3 reads CASSLGGRGQGYTF. In nucleotides, the CDR3 is TGTGCCAGCAGCTTGGGGGGCAGGGGTCAGGGCTACACCTTC.

This clonotype was seen repeatedly, ten times or more. The rearrangement links TRBV28 to TRBJ1-5; 7 nucleotides align to TRBD1. V gave up 5 bases and J gave up 2 bases; unmatched junction bases: 9. The CDR3 runs to 16 residues. Germline lookup yields CDR1 MDHEN and CDR2 SYDVKM. This CDR3 is CASSPQQGMGNQPQHF. Here the CDR3 DNA reads TGTGCCAGCAGTCCACAACAGGGGATGGGCAATCAGCCCCAGCATTTT.

This clonotype was picked up many times. This sequence joins TRBV29-1 and TRBJ2-7; the D gene is possibly TRBD1 (5 bases). Trimming removed 4 bases from V and 2 bases from J, with 18 bases in between. CDR1 and CDR2 (germline): SQVTM, ANQGSEA. The CDR3 has 15 amino acids. CDR3 region: CSVVQPETEAYEQYF. In nucleotides, the CDR3 is TGCAGCGTTGTTCAGCCCGAGACAGAAGCCTACGAGCAGTACTTC.

This clonotype has more than one count but fewer than ten. The CDR3: CASSLPPGIFSYEQYF. CDR3 DNA sequence: TGTGCCAGCAGTTTACCCCCAGGAATATTCTCCTACGAGCAGTACTTC. The V gene is TRBV28, the J gene TRBJ2-7; D is unresolved. This CDR3 has 16 amino acids. Germline V gene lookup returns CDR1 MDHEN and CDR2 SYDVKM. With 2 bases removed from V and 0 bases from J, the gap between germline ends came to 14 bases.

This clonotype was found many times. The chain combines TRBV3-1 with TRBJ1-2; unclear D gene. The length of the CDR3 is 15 residues. From germline, CDR1 is LGHDT and CDR2 YNNKEL (reference sequence). Trimming shortened V by 2 bases and J by 2 bases, and 12 bases separated the two germline ends. As DNA, the CDR3 is TGTGCCAGCAGCCAACGGACCCCTTTGAACTATGGCTACACCTTC. Protein sequence: CASSQRTPLNYGYTF.

This clonotype was recorded at least ten times. The rearrangement links TRBV28 to TRBJ1-3; D not resolved. V lost 4 bases and J 0 bases, leaving 10 bases between the germline ends. Germline assignment: CDR1 MDHEN and CDR2 SYDVKM. The CDR3 spans 15 residues. CDR3 loop: CASSSPTSSGNTIYF. DNA of the CDR3: TGTGCCAGCAGTTCCCCTACCAGCTCTGGAAACACCATATATTTT.

The chain carries TRBV19 and TRBJ1-4, with 10 positions matching TRBD1. The CDR3 is 21 amino acids. J was trimmed by 3 bases and V by 10 bases; bases with no gene match: 26. CDR1 and CDR2 (germline): LNHDA, SQIVND (reference sequence). CDR3 DNA: TGTGCCACCCCGTTCTCAGAGTACCCGCGGGACAGGGGTCGTCCTAATGAAAAACTGTTTTTT. Amino acid sequence: CATPFSEYPRDRGRPNEKLFF.

J is TRBJ2-7 and V is TRBV7-2; weak D call: TRBD1 (6 bases). With 4 bases removed from V and 0 bases from J, the gap between germline ends came to 10 bases. In germline, CDR1 is SGHTA, CDR2 FQGNSA. This CDR3 contains 14 residues. The CDR3 DNA reads TGTGCCAGCAGCTCCACGGGACACTCCTACGAGCAGTACTTC. Protein sequence: CASSSTGHSYEQYF.

At least ten counts were recorded for this clonotype. This chain links TRBV6-1 with TRBJ2-7; no clear D. Germline assignment: CDR1 MNHNS and CDR2 SASEGT. Trimming shortened V by 2 bases and J by 0 bases, and 8 bases separated the two germline ends. This CDR3 is built from 14 residues. The CDR3 loop reads CASSELLHSYEQYF. The CDR3 coding sequence is TGTGCCAGCAGTGAATTGCTCCACTCCTACGAGCAGTACTTC.

This clonotype has a count of ten or more. V and J are TRBV7-3 and TRBJ2-7; TRBD2 is a possible D gene (6 bases). Trimming took 5 bases from V and 2 from J, leaving 16 bases between them. The CDR3 is 15 residues long. Germline-derived CDR1 and CDR2 are SGHTA and FQGTGA. CDR3 bases: TGTGCCAGCAGCCCGGGTCGGGGGACCCCCTACGAGCAGTACTTC. This translates into CASSPGRGTPYEQYF. The full variable domain, completed using reference TRBV7-3 and TRBJ2-7, is GAGVSQTPSNKVTEKGKYVELRCDPISGHTALYWYRQSLGQGPEFLIYFQGTGAADDSGLPNDRFFAVRPEGSVSTLKIQRTERGDSAVYLCASSPGRGTPYEQYFGPGTRLTVT.

This clonotype appeared many times. V gene TRBV30 combines with J gene TRBJ2-7, with 8 bases matching TRBD1. The CDR3 has 11 amino acids. Germline V gene lookup returns CDR1 GTSNPN and CDR2 SVGIG (reference sequence). After removal of 7 bases from V and 5 bases from J, the junction contained 4 bases not matched to a gene. The CDR3: CAFDRGHEQYF. DNA of the CDR3: TGTGCCTTCGACAGGGGACACGAGCAGTACTTC.

This clonotype was counted ten times or more. The chain has TRBV3-1 and TRBJ2-2; D remains unclear. The germline V gene encodes CDR1 LGHDT and CDR2 YNNKEL (reference sequence). This CDR3 is 13 amino acids long. Deletions cut 4 bases from V and 1 base from J, with 4 bases between. The CDR3 region is CASSRGNTGELFF. CDR3 DNA sequence: TGTGCCAGCAGCCGGGGGAACACCGGGGAGCTGTTTTTT. The variable domain in full, completed from reference TRBV3-1 and TRBJ2-2, reads DTAVSQTPKYLVTQMGNDKSIKCEQNLGHDTMYWYKQDSKKFLKIMFSYNNKELIINETVPNRFSPKSPDKAHLNLHINSLELGDSAVYFCASSRGNTGELFFGEGSRLTVL.

At least ten counts were recorded for this clonotype. J is TRBJ2-5 and V is TRBV11-3; unclear D gene. The germline V and J ends were trimmed by 1 base and 1 base, with 10 bases remaining between them. Germline V CDR1 and CDR2: SGHNT, YENEEA. The CDR3 is 15 residues long. CDR3 residues: CASSLGRATQETQYF. DNA for the CDR3: TGTGCCAGCAGCTTAGGACGGGCAACCCAAGAGACCCAGTACTTC. Supplemented by reference TRBV11-3 and TRBJ2-5, the full variable domain reads EAGVVQSPRYKIIEKKQPVAFWCNPISGHNTLYWYLQNLGQGPELLIRYENEEAVDDSQLPKDRFSAERLKGVDSTLKIQPAELGDSAVYLCASSLGRATQETQYFGPGTRLLVL.

The J gene is TRBJ2-7, the V gene TRBV24-1, with D perhaps matching TRBD1 or TRBD2 (6 bases each). This CDR3 is built from 13 residues. Looked up from germline, CDR1 is KGHDR and CDR2 is SFDVKD. Trimming stripped 3 bases from V and 7 bases from J, with 12 bases between. The CDR3 protein is CATSDGGPGEQYF. For the CDR3, the DNA is TGTGCCACCAGTGATGGGGGGCCAGGGGAGCAGTACTTC.

This clonotype has more than one count but fewer than ten. A much more abundant neighbour one base away suggests this may be a read error. The chain uses TRBV10-3 and TRBJ2-5, with D tentatively TRBD2 (5 bases). This CDR3 spans 13 amino acids. CDR1 and CDR2 from the germline V gene are ENHRY and SYGVKD. The V end lost 6 bases, the J end lost 2 bases, and 10 bases lay between the germline ends. CDR3 in amino acids: CAISVARQETQYF. CDR3 sequence (DNA): TGTGCCATCAGCGTAGCGAGACAAGAGACCCAGTACTTC.

This clonotype was observed at least ten times. The chain recombines TRBV2 with TRBJ2-5; D perhaps matches TRBD1 (6 bases). CDR3 length: 13 residues. The ends were cut back, 4 bases at V and 5 bases at J, with 11 bases in the middle. Germline values: CDR1 SNHLY, CDR2 FYNNEI. The CDR3 sequence is CASSVGARETQYF. CDR3 nucleotides: TGTGCCAGCAGTGTGGGGGCGCGGGAGACCCAGTACTTC.

On this clonotype itself: Possible read error: a much larger clone is one base away. The chain has TRBV3-1 and TRBJ2-2; perhaps D is TRBD1 or TRBD2 (5 bases each). Germline V gives CDR1 LGHDT, CDR2 YNNKEL (reference sequence). The CDR3 is made up of 16 amino acids. CDR3 nucleotides: TGTGCCAGCAGCCAAGATGTAGTGGGGTCCTTGGGGGAGCCGTTTTTT. Translated: CASSQDVVGSLGEPFF.

This clonotype has a count of ten or more. The rearrangement links TRBV11-2 to TRBJ2-1, with 14 bases that match TRBD2. The germline gives CDR1 SGHAT, CDR2 FQNNGV. V lost 4 bases to trimming and J lost 4 bases; unmatched junction nucleotides: 15. CDR3 size: 20 residues. CDR3 amino acids: CASSSHRERLAGGGYNEQFF. Written as DNA, the CDR3 is TGTGCCAGCAGCTCACACAGGGAGAGACTAGCGGGGGGGGGTTACAATGAGCAGTTCTTC.

Only a few counts were recorded for this clonotype. The rearrangement joins TRBV12-3 or TRBV12-4 to TRBJ2-7, with D maybe TRBD2 (5 bases). V lost 4 bases, J lost 9 bases, and 22 bases lay in between. The CDR3 is 15 amino acids. In DNA, the CDR3 is TGTGCCAGCAGTTCTGACGGATCCCCCCGTCGGGGGCAGTACTTC. It translates to CASSSDGSPRRGQYF.

This CDR3 is CASSQGRDGELFF. The CDR3 DNA reads TGTGCCAGCAGCCAAGGTCGCGACGGGGAGCTGTTTTTT. V and J are TRBV4-2 and TRBJ2-2; D remains unclear. Germline V gene sequence: CDR1 LGHNA, CDR2 YNFKEQ. Trimming cost V 1 base and J 7 bases, with 7 bases left between them. CDR3 length equals 13 residues.

The DNA of the CDR3 is TGCGCCAGCAGCGAGTTAGCGGGAGGGGTCTACAATGAGCAGTTCTTC. Translated, it gives CASSELAGGVYNEQFF. The chain is built from TRBV5-1 and TRBJ2-1, with 11 nucleotides matching TRBD2. The CDR3 has 16 residues. V trimming: 4 bases; J trimming: 3 bases; junction bases outside the gene matches: 6. Germline V gene sequence: CDR1 SGHRS, CDR2 YFSETQ.

In this sample, this clonotype turned up a few times. The junction does not match germline at one end; this may be a read error. The chain links TRBV2 to TRBJ2-7, with 9 nucleotides matching TRBD1. The CDR3 runs to 13 residues. Germline V lookup: CDR1 SNHLY, CDR2 FYNNEI. CDR3 sequence reads: CASVMTPGQGLVF. The CDR3 DNA follows: TGTGCCAGCGTAATGACACCGGGACAGGGATTAGTTTTC. Full variable domain (outside the CDR3, taken from reference TRBV2 and TRBJ2-7): EPEVTQTPSHQVTQMGQEVILRCVPISNHLYFYWYRQILGQKVEFLVSFYNNEISEKSEIFDDQFSVERPDGSNFTLKIRSTKLEDSAMYFCASVMTPGQGLVFGPGTRLTVT.